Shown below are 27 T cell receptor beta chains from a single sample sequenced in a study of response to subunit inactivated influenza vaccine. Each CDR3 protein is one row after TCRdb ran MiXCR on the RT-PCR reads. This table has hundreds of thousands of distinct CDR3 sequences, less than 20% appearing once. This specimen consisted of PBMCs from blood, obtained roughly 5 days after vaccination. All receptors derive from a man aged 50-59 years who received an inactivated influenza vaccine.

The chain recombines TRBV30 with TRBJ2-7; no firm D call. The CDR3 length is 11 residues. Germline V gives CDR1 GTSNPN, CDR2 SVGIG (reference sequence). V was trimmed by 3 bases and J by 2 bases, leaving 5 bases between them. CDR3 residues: CAWSAAYEQYF. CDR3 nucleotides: TGTGCCTGGAGCGCTGCCTACGAGCAGTACTTC.

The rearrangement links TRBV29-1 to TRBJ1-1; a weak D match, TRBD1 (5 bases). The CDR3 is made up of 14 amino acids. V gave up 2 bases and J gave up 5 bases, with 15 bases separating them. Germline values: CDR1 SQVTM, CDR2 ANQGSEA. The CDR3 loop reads CSVELDTRWTEAFF. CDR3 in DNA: TGCAGCGTTGAATTGGACACAAGGTGGACTGAAGCTTTCTTT.

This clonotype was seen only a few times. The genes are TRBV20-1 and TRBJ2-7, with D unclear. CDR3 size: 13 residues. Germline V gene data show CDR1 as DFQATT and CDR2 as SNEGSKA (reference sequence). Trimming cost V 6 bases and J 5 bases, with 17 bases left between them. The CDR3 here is CSATPLGGNEQYF. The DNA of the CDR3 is TGCAGTGCCACCCCTCTGGGCGGCAACGAGCAGTACTTC.

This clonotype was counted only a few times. The chain's CDR3 is CASRSLALRAFGEQFF. As DNA, the CDR3 is TGTGCCAGCAGATCCCTAGCCTTGAGGGCTTTTGGTGAGCAGTTCTTC. The chain employs TRBV28 and TRBJ2-1, with D perhaps matching TRBD2 (5 bases). V gave up 6 bases and J gave up 9 bases, with 24 bases separating them. The CDR3 is 16 amino acids. Germline V CDR1 and CDR2: MDHEN, SYDVKM.

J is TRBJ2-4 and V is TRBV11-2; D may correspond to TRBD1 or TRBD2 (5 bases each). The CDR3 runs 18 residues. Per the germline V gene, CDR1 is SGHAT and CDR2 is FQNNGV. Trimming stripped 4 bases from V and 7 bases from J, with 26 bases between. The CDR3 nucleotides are TGTGCCAGCAGCTCCTTTAGTCCGGGGCACGCCGAGCAGAACATTCAGTACTTC. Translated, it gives CASSSFSPGHAEQNIQYF.

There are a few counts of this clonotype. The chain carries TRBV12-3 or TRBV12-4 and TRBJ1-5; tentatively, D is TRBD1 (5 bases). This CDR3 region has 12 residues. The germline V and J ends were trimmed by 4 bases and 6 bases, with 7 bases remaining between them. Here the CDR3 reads CASSSGTQPQHF. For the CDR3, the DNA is TGTGCCAGCAGTTCCGGGACTCAGCCCCAGCATTTT.

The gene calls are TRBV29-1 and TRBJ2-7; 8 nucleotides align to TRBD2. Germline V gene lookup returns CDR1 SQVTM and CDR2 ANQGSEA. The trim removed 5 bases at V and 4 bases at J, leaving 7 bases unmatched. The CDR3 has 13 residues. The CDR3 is CSVSTGGPYEQYF. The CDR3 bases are TGCAGCGTTTCGACGGGGGGGCCTTACGAGCAGTACTTC.

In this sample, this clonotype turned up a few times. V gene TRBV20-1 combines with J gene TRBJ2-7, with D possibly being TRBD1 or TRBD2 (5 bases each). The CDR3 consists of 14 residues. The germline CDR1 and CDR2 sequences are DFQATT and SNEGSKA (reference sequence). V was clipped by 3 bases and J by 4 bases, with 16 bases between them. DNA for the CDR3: TGCAGTGCTAGTTCCGGGACCGCGACTTACGAGCAGTACTTC. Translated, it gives CSASSGTATYEQYF.

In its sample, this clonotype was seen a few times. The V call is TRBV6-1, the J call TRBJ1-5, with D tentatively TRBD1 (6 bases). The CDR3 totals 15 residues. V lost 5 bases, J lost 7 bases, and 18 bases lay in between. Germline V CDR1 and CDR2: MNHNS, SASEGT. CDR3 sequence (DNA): TGTGCCAGCAGTCTTGGGGGGCCACCGAGCCAGCCCCAGCATTTT. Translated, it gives CASSLGGPPSQPQHF.

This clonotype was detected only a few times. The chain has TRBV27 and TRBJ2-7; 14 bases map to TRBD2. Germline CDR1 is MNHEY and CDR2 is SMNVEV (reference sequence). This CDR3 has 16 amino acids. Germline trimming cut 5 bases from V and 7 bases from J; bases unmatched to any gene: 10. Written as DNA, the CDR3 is TGTGCCAGCAGTCTGAGACTAGCGGGGGGGCCCGGGGAGCAGTACTTC. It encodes CASSLRLAGGPGEQYF.

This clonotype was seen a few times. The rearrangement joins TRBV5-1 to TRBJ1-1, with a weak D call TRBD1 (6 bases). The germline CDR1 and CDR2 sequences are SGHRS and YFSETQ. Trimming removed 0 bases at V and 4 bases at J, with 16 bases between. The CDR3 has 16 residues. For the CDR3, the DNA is TGCGCCAGCAGCTTGGAAGGGGGAGGGTTGAGCACTGAAGCTTTCTTT. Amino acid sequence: CASSLEGGGLSTEAFF.

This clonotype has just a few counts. DNA of the CDR3: TGCGCCAGCACCCACGCCCCAGGGCTGTACGAGCAGTACTTC. As protein: CASTHAPGLYEQYF. The chain recombines TRBV5-1 with TRBJ2-7; maybe TRBD1 (5 bases). The germline V and J ends were trimmed by 6 bases and 4 bases, with 17 bases remaining between them. The germline gives CDR1 SGHRS, CDR2 YFSETQ. The CDR3 runs to 14 residues.

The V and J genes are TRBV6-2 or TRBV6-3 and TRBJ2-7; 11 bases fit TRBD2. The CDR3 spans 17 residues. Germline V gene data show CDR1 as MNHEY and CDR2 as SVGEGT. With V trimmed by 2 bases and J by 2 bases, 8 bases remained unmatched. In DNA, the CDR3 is TGTGCCAGCAGTTACGGGGGACTAGCGGAGAGAACCTACGAGCAGTACTTC. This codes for CASSYGGLAERTYEQYF.

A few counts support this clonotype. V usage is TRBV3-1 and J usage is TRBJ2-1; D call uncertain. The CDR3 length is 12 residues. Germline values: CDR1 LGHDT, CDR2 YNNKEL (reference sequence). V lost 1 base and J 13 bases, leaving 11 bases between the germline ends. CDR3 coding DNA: TGTGCCAGCAGCCAAGGTCGGCGTGGACAGTTCTTC. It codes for CASSQGRRGQFF.

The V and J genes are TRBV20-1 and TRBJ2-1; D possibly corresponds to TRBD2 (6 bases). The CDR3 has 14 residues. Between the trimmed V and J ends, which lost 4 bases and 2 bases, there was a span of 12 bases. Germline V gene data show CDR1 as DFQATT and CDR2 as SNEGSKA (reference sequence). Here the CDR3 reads CSAIRASAYNEQFF. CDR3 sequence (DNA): TGCAGTGCTATTCGGGCTAGCGCCTACAATGAGCAGTTCTTC.

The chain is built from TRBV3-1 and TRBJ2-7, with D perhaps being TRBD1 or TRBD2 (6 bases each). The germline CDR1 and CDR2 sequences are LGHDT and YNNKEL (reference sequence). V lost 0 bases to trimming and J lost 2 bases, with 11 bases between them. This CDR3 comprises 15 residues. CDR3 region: CASSQENGGPYEQYF. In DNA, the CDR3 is TGTGCCAGCAGCCAAGAGAACGGGGGCCCCTACGAGCAGTACTTC.

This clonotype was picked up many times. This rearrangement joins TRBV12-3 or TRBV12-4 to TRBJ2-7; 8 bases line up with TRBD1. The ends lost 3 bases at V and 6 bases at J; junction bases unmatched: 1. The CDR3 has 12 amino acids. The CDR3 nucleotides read TGTGCCAGCAGTTTCGACAGGGGCGAGCAGTACTTC. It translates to CASSFDRGEQYF.

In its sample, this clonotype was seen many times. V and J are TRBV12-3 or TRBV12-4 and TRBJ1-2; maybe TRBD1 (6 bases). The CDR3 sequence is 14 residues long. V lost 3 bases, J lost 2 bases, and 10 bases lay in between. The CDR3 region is CASSLGQLNYGYTF. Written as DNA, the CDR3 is TGTGCCAGCAGTTTGGGACAACTAAACTATGGCTACACCTTC.

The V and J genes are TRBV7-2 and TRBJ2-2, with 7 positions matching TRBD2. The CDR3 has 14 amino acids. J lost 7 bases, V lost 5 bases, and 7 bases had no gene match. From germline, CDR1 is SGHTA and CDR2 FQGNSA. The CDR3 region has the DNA TGTGCCAGCAGCCAAGGGAGGGCCGGCGGGGAGCTGTTTTTT. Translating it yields CASSQGRAGGELFF.

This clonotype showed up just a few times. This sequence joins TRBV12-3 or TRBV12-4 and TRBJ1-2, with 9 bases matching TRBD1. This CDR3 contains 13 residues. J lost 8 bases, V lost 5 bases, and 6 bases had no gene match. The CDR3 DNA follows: TGTGCCAGCAGTAAACAGGGGGCGCGCGGCTACACCTTC. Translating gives CASSKQGARGYTF.

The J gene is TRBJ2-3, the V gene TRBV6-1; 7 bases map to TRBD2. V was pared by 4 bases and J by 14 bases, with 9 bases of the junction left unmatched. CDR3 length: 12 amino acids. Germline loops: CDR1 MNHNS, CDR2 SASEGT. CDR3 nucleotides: TGTGCCAGCAGTGGCGGGGGTTTCTCCCCGTATTTT. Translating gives CASSGGGFSPYF.

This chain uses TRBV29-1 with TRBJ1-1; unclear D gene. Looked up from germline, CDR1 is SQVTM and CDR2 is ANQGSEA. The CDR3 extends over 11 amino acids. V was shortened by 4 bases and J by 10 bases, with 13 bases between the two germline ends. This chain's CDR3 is CSVGRALGAFF. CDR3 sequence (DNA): TGCAGCGTTGGTCGAGCGCTCGGAGCTTTCTTT.

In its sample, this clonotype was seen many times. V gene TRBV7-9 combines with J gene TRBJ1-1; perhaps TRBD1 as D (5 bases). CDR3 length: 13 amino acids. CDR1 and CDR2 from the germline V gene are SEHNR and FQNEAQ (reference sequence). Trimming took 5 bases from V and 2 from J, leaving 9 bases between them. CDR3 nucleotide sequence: TGTGCCAGCAGCCTTGGACACAACACTGAAGCTTTCTTT. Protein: CASSLGHNTEAFF.

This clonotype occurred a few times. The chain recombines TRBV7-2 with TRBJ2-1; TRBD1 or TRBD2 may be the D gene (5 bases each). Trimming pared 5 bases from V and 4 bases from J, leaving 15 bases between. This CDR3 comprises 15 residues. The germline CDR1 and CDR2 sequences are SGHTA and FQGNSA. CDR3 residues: CASSRPGTKYNEQFF. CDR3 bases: TGTGCCAGCAGCCGTCCCGGGACCAAATACAATGAGCAGTTCTTC.

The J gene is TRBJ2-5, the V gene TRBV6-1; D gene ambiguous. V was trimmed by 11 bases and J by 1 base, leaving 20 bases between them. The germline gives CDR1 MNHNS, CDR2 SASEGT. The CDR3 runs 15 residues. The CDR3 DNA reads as TGTGCCTGTCAATACGGCCTCAAACGCCAAGAGACCCAGTACTTC. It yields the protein CACQYGLKRQETQYF.

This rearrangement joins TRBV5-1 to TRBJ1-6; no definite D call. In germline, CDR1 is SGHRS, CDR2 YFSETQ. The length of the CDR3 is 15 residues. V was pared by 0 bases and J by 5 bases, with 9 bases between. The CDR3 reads CASSLDWRNNSPLHF. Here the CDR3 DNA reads TGCGCCAGCAGCTTGGACTGGAGGAATAATTCACCCCTCCACTTT. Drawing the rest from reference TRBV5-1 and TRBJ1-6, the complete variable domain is KAGVTQTPRYLIKTRGQQVTLSCSPISGHRSVSWYQQTPGQGLQFLFEYFSETQRNKGNFPGRFSGRQFSNSRSEMNVSTLELGDSALYLCASSLDWRNNSPLHFGNGTRLTVT.

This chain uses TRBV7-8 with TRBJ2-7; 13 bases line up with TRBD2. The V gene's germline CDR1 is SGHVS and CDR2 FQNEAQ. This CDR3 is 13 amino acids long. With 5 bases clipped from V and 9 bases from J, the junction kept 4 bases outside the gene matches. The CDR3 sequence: CASSQGLAGLQYF. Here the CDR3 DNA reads TGTGCCAGCAGCCAGGGACTAGCGGGACTGCAGTACTTC.